These 32 T cell receptor beta chains share one sample of origin, sequenced in a study of T cells in Graves' hyperthyroidism and ophthalmopathy. RNA transcripts were the template for amplifying TCR beta CDR3 regions. First-round RT-PCR of the TCR CDR3 relied on the HTBI primer set. TCRdb passed the multiplex PCR reads through MiXCR, listing each CDR3 protein once. Here the sample spans roughly 500,000 distinct CDR3 sequences, approximately 44% being singletons. Sequenced material: peripheral blood or thyroid tissue (not recorded which). These receptors came from an adult woman with Graves' disease, either hyperthyroidism or ophthalmopathy (not recorded which).

This clonotype has a handful of counts. The genes are TRBV7-2 and TRBJ1-4; D is uncertain. This CDR3 comprises 16 residues. The V gene lost 1 base and the J gene lost 3 bases, with 12 bases spanning the gap. Germline values: CDR1 SGHTA, CDR2 FQGNSA. This chain's CDR3 is CASSLVWASPNEKLFF. The CDR3 region has the DNA TGTGCCAGCAGCTTAGTGTGGGCCTCACCTAATGAAAAACTGTTTTTT.

V and J are TRBV20-1 and TRBJ1-4; D is uncertain. The CDR3 is 12 amino acids. Germline V gives CDR1 DFQATT, CDR2 SNEGSKA (reference sequence). The V and J ends lost 4 bases and 4 bases respectively, with 7 bases between them. In DNA, the CDR3 is TGCAGTGCTAAGCGGGGTAATGAAAAACTGTTTTTT. Protein: CSAKRGNEKLFF.

The chain carries TRBV20-1 and TRBJ2-7, with D unresolved. Trimming pared 0 bases from V and 3 bases from J, leaving 6 bases between. In germline, CDR1 is DFQATT, CDR2 SNEGSKA (reference sequence). CDR3 length: 12 amino acids. CDR3 residues: CSARDSGYEQYF. CDR3 nucleotide sequence: TGCAGTGCTAGAGATTCGGGCTACGAGCAGTACTTC.

This clonotype showed up many times. This sequence joins TRBV15 and TRBJ1-4; D is uncertain. V gave up 1 base and J gave up 6 bases, with 9 bases separating them. The V gene's germline CDR1 is LNHNV and CDR2 YYDKDF (reference sequence). The CDR3 is 14 residues long. The CDR3 DNA is TGTGCCACCAGCAGAGTAACCGAATATGAAAAACTGTTTTTT. Its translation is CATSRVTEYEKLFF. Supplemented by reference TRBV15 and TRBJ1-4, the full variable domain reads DAMVIQNPRYQVTQFGKPVTLSCSQTLNHNVMYWYQQKSSQAPKLLFHYYDKDFNNEADTPDNFQSRRPNTSFCFLDIRSPGLGDTAMYLCATSRVTEYEKLFFGSGTQLSVL.

In its sample, this clonotype was seen many times. The chain has TRBV5-1 and TRBJ2-7, with 7 nucleotides matching TRBD2. V lost 0 bases, J lost 2 bases, and 5 bases stayed unmatched. Per the germline V gene, CDR1 is SGHRS and CDR2 is YFSETQ. The CDR3 consists of 15 residues. CDR3 region: CASSLGLAATYEQYF. The DNA of the CDR3 is TGCGCCAGCAGCTTGGGCCTAGCGGCGACCTACGAGCAGTACTTC.

Regarding this clonotype: Relative to the germline gene, one junction end is altered; a read error may explain this. The chain uses TRBV20-1 and TRBJ2-2; the D gene is possibly TRBD1 (6 bases). The germline CDR1 and CDR2 sequences are DFQATT and SNEGSKA (reference sequence). This CDR3 has 16 amino acids. The CDR3 nucleotides read TGCAGTGCTAGAGATATGGGACACCTGAACACTGGGGAGCTGTTTTTT. This sequence encodes CSARDMGHLNTGELFF.

This clonotype was picked up many times. The chain combines TRBV7-3 with TRBJ2-2; perhaps TRBD1 as D (5 bases). Germline V gene sequence: CDR1 SGHTA, CDR2 FQGTGA. V gave up 0 bases and J gave up 5 bases, with 16 bases separating them. The CDR3 runs 17 residues. This chain's CDR3 is CASSLTSGGAGTGELFF. DNA for the CDR3: TGTGCCAGCAGCTTAACGTCGGGTGGGGCCGGGACCGGGGAGCTGTTTTTT. The variable domain in full, completed from reference TRBV7-3 and TRBJ2-2, reads GAGVSQTPSNKVTEKGKYVELRCDPISGHTALYWYRQSLGQGPEFLIYFQGTGAADDSGLPNDRFFAVRPEGSVSTLKIQRTERGDSAVYLCASSLTSGGAGTGELFFGEGSRLTVL.

This clonotype was picked up a small number of times. The gene calls are TRBV12-3 or TRBV12-4 and TRBJ2-5; 11 positions match TRBD2. V was clipped by 4 bases and J by 2 bases; unmatched bases: 9. The CDR3 totals 17 residues. The CDR3: CASSSGTSGILQETQYF. The CDR3, as DNA: TGTGCCAGCAGTTCCGGGACTAGCGGTATCCTGCAAGAGACCCAGTACTTC.

In this sample, this clonotype turned up many times. This sequence joins TRBV7-2 and TRBJ1-2, with D perhaps matching TRBD1 (6 bases). The germline V gene has CDR1 SGHTA and CDR2 FQGNSA. Trimming shortened V by 4 bases and J by 2 bases, and 20 bases separated the two germline ends. There are 17 residues in the CDR3. The CDR3 nucleotides read TGTGCCAGCAGCTCAATACAGGGCCCCCCTTCAAACTATGGCTACACCTTC. It yields the protein CASSSIQGPPSNYGYTF.

This clonotype has just a few counts. J is TRBJ1-6 and V is TRBV9; TRBD1 matches at 9 bases. CDR3 length: 19 residues. Germline V gene data show CDR1 as SGDLS and CDR2 as YYNGEE. Germline trimming cut 0 bases from V and 0 bases from J; bases unmatched to any gene: 7. Here the CDR3 DNA reads TGTGCCAGCAGCGTAGGGGACAGGGCGACTAGCTCCTATAATTCACCCCTCCACTTT. It specifies CASSVGDRATSSYNSPLHF.

Many counts were recorded for this clonotype. This chain connects TRBV20-1 to TRBJ2-2, with TRBD2 identical over 9 bases. The germline gives CDR1 DFQATT, CDR2 SNEGSKA (reference sequence). This CDR3 spans 16 amino acids. The trim removed 0 bases at V and 5 bases at J, leaving 7 bases unmatched. The CDR3 DNA reads as TGCAGTGCTAGAGATAGGCTAGCGGGATGGACCGGGGAGCTGTTTTTT. Its translation is CSARDRLAGWTGELFF.

In this sample, this clonotype turned up many times. The rearrangement uses TRBV6-6 and TRBJ1-5; D ambiguous. V gave up 2 bases and J gave up 4 bases, with 9 bases separating them. The germline CDR1 and CDR2 sequences are MNHNY and SVGAGI (reference sequence). The CDR3 has 14 residues. The CDR3 reads CASSYRPQNQPQHF. Here the CDR3 DNA reads TGTGCCAGCAGTTACCGGCCTCAAAATCAGCCCCAGCATTTT.

Remarks on this clonotype: The DNA is omitted, as the CDR3 cannot be located on it reliably, and the CDR3 follows TCRdb's listing. V and J are TRBV9 and TRBJ1-2; the listed D gene, TRBD1, was not tested against the DNA. Inclusive of both ends, the CDR3 amounts to 22 amino acids. Germline CDR1 reads SGDLS; CDR2 reads YYNGEE. The CDR3 loop is CASSQWDSQETQYFGPGYGYTF.

In this sample, this clonotype turned up once. Its ends do not fully match the called genes, so a read error is possible. CDR3 DNA sequence: TGTACCAGCAGCACCGGAGTTAATCCCTACGAGCAGTACTTC. Its protein is CTSSTGVNPYEQYF. The chain couples TRBV5-4 to TRBJ2-7; D gene unclear. This CDR3 is 14 amino acids long. Germline V gene sequence: CDR1 SGHNT, CDR2 YYREEE (reference sequence).

The rearrangement uses TRBV15 and TRBJ2-5, with 8 nucleotides matching TRBD2. The CDR3 contains 15 residues. The trim removed 0 bases at V and 5 bases at J, leaving 5 bases unmatched. Germline V gene sequence: CDR1 LNHNV, CDR2 YYDKDF (reference sequence). DNA of the CDR3: TGTGCCACCAGCAGAGATAGCGGGGCTGGGGAGACCCAGTACTTC. Protein product: CATSRDSGAGETQYF.

This clonotype was counted at least ten times. The rearrangement joins TRBV11-2 to TRBJ1-2; D remains unclear. The germline V gene encodes CDR1 SGHAT and CDR2 FQNNGV. V was cut by 1 base and J by 6 bases, with 12 bases left in between. This CDR3 region has 14 residues. For the CDR3, the DNA is TGTGCCAGCAGCTTAGCCCGGACCTCCGATGGCTACACCTTC. Protein: CASSLARTSDGYTF.

With regard to this clonotype: One end of the junction varies from germline; a read error may be responsible. The gene calls are TRBV10-3 and TRBJ2-5; possibly TRBD1 or TRBD2 for D (5 bases each). This CDR3 has 15 residues. The germline V gene has CDR1 ENHRY and CDR2 SYGVKD. CDR3 coding DNA: TGTGCCAGCAGTTACTCAGGGCGGACTCAAGAGACCCAGTACTTC. Protein sequence: CASSYSGRTQETQYF.

In this sample, this clonotype turned up many times. The chain's CDR3 is CASSHREGGGYTF. CDR3 sequence (DNA): TGTGCCAGCAGCCACCGAGAGGGAGGTGGCTACACCTTC. V gene TRBV3-1 combines with J gene TRBJ1-2; no reliable D call. The germline gives CDR1 LGHDT, CDR2 YNNKEL (reference sequence). The CDR3 runs 13 residues. Trimming took off 3 bases at V and 7 bases at J, with 12 bases between the two ends.

In its sample, this clonotype was seen many times. The rearrangement links TRBV20-1 to TRBJ2-2; D uncertain. Deletions cut 3 bases from V and 1 base from J, with 9 bases between. The CDR3 has 14 amino acids. Per germline, CDR1 DFQATT and CDR2 SNEGSKA (reference sequence). Here the CDR3 DNA reads TGCAGTGCTAGTTCAGGCTTGAACACCGGGGAGCTGTTTTTT. It translates to CSASSGLNTGELFF.

The CDR3 loop reads CASSFPGTSGETQYF. CDR3 DNA sequence: TGTGCCAGCAGTTTCCCCGGGACTAGCGGAGAGACCCAGTACTTC. The chain combines TRBV2 with TRBJ2-5; 11 bases match TRBD2. V shed 5 bases, J shed 4 bases, and the junction held 6 bases outside the gene matches. The CDR3 spans 15 residues. Germline CDR1 is SNHLY and CDR2 is FYNNEI.

This clonotype was seen only once. This chain connects TRBV4-1 to TRBJ1-2; 7 bases align to TRBD1. Germline CDR1 MGHRA, CDR2 YSYEKL. V lost 0 bases, J lost 5 bases, and 6 bases stayed unmatched. This CDR3 contains 15 residues. In nucleotides, the CDR3 is TGCGCCAGCAGCCAAGACCCGGGACAGCATTATGGCTACACCTTC. Translated, it gives CASSQDPGQHYGYTF.

This clonotype was detected many times. The V and J genes are TRBV30 and TRBJ1-1; D possibly corresponds to TRBD1 (5 bases). Trimming stripped 0 bases from V and 1 base from J, with 6 bases between. Germline values: CDR1 GTSNPN, CDR2 SVGIG (reference sequence). There are 13 residues in the CDR3. This chain's CDR3 is CAWSVGGNTEAFF. The CDR3 region has the DNA TGTGCCTGGAGTGTGGGGGGGAACACTGAAGCTTTCTTT.

The chain combines TRBV6-5 with TRBJ2-7; TRBD2 aligns across 10 bases. Germline-derived CDR1 and CDR2 are MNHEY and SVGAGI. Trimming took 0 bases from V and 5 from J; bases not matched to a gene: 13. This CDR3 spans 18 amino acids. The CDR3 is CASSYSVGGEGTSDEQYF. The CDR3 DNA reads as TGTGCCAGCAGTTACTCGGTGGGGGGAGAAGGGACTAGCGACGAGCAGTACTTC.

This clonotype was picked up many times. V is TRBV12-3 or TRBV12-4 and J is TRBJ1-1; 8 positions agree with TRBD1. The CDR3 has 13 amino acids. With 7 bases clipped from V and 4 bases from J, the junction kept 5 bases outside the gene matches. In DNA, the CDR3 is TGTGCCAGCACCAGGGGGCAGGGCACTGAAGCTTTCTTT. Translating it yields CASTRGQGTEAFF.

This clonotype was seen repeatedly, ten times or more. The chain links TRBV7-9 to TRBJ2-2, with 15 bases matching TRBD2. This CDR3 comprises 21 residues. After removal of 5 bases from V and 6 bases from J, the junction contained 19 bases not matched to a gene. Germline loops: CDR1 SEHNR, CDR2 FQNEAQ (reference sequence). CDR3 loop: CASSPLHGLAGGPWKAGELFF. The CDR3 coding sequence is TGTGCCAGCAGCCCCCTTCACGGACTAGCGGGAGGGCCTTGGAAGGCCGGGGAGCTGTTTTTT.

This clonotype came up a few times. This rearrangement joins TRBV5-1 to TRBJ1-6; no definite D call. The germline V gene encodes CDR1 SGHRS and CDR2 YFSETQ. The V end lost 0 bases, the J end lost 9 bases, and 16 bases lay between the germline ends. The CDR3 has 16 amino acids. The CDR3 is CASSLETGGHGSPLHF. CDR3 in DNA: TGCGCCAGCAGCTTGGAGACGGGCGGCCACGGTTCACCCCTCCACTTT.

Many counts were recorded for this clonotype. V usage is TRBV12-3 or TRBV12-4 and J usage is TRBJ1-2; the D is unclear. This CDR3 contains 13 residues. Trimming removed 10 bases at V and 4 bases at J, with 16 bases between. DNA for the CDR3: TGTGCCACCCCTAGCGACTCCACCTATGGCTACACCTTC. It encodes CATPSDSTYGYTF.

The V and J genes are TRBV20-1 and TRBJ2-7; TRBD2 matches 8 bases. Trimming took 3 bases from V and 5 from J; bases not matched to a gene: 18. Germline-derived CDR1 and CDR2 are DFQATT and SNEGSKA (reference sequence). The CDR3 spans 17 residues. The CDR3 DNA reads TGCAGTGCTAGTGGTGACACGCCACCGGGACTAGTGGACGAGCAGTACTTC. Translated: CSASGDTPPGLVDEQYF.

The chain carries TRBV7-9 and TRBJ1-2; D perhaps matches TRBD1 (5 bases). Trimming took 3 bases from V and 10 from J, leaving 15 bases between them. The CDR3 length is 13 residues. Germline V gene lookup returns CDR1 SEHNR and CDR2 FQNEAQ (reference sequence). The CDR3 DNA reads as TGTGCCAGCAGCTTCCCGCGGGGCTACGACTACACCTTC. It yields the protein CASSFPRGYDYTF. Based on the CDR3 plus reference TRBV7-9 and TRBJ1-2, the full variable domain is DTGVSQNPRHKITKRGQNVTFRCDPISEHNRLYWYRQTLGQGPEFLTYFQNEAQLEKSRLLSDRFSAERPKGSFSTLEIQRTEQGDSAMYLCASSFPRGYDYTFGSGTRLTVV.

The rearrangement joins TRBV2 to TRBJ2-5, with D perhaps being TRBD1 or TRBD2 (5 bases each). Between the trimmed V and J ends, which lost 9 bases and 7 bases, there was a span of 18 bases. CDR3 length: 13 amino acids. Looked up from germline, CDR1 is SNHLY and CDR2 is FYNNEI. CDR3 DNA sequence: TGTGCCAGTGGTATGGAACACGGGGCGACCCAGTACTTC. Protein sequence: CASGMEHGATQYF.

This clonotype was recorded many times. The V call is TRBV7-9, the J call TRBJ2-2, with 8 bases matching TRBD2. V shed 6 bases and J 6 bases; nucleotides not matched to a gene: 0. This CDR3 is built from 12 residues. In germline, CDR1 is SEHNR, CDR2 FQNEAQ (reference sequence). The CDR3 loop reads CASRREAGELFF. The CDR3 DNA sequence: TGTGCCAGCAGGCGGGAGGCCGGGGAGCTGTTTTTT.

Comments on this clonotype: The junction shows a germline mismatch at one end, possibly a read error. The V call is TRBV10-3, the J call TRBJ2-6; TRBD1 or TRBD2 may be the D gene (5 bases each). Germline lookup yields CDR1 ENHRY and CDR2 SYGVKD. The CDR3 contains 18 residues. The CDR3 DNA reads TGTGCCATCAGTGAGTCGAGAGGGGTAGGGTCTGGGGTCAACGTCCTGACTTTC. Translated: CAISESRGVGSGVNVLTF.